A selection of T cell receptor beta chains follows, all from one sample in a study of cytomegalovirus exposure and HLA in healthy donors. Clones were sequenced by immunoSEQ multiplex PCR, and TCRdb holds only the in-frame ones, with some missing. This table holds 110,000 or so clones, roughly 71% found once. Sequenced material: PBMCs. The receptor set was obtained from a woman aged 65 to 85 in good health and CMV-seropositive. Each CDR3 is given with its conserved first and last residue. D genes are given only for firm matches. The size field is filled for only some rows; it gives once, few, many or a size class.

abundance | j_gene | d_gene | v_gene | CDR3aa | CDR3nt
- | TRBJ2-7 | - | TRBV6-6 | CASKRGGSSYEQYF | TGTGCCAGCAAGAGGGGGGGCTCCTCCTACGAGCAGTACTTC
few | TRBJ1-6 | - | TRBV10-3 | CAISETGMGSPLHF | TGTGCCATCAGTGAGACAGGGATGGGTTCACCCCTCCACTTT
few | TRBJ1-1 | - | TRBV29-1 | CSVEVGQGIEAFF | TGCAGCGTTGAAGTCGGCCAGGGGATTGAAGCTTTCTTT
- | TRBJ1-2 | TRBD1 | TRBV7-2 | CASSLGQGANGYTF | TGTGCCAGCAGCCTCGGACAGGGGGCGAATGGCTACACCTTC
few | TRBJ1-5 | - | TRBV27 | CASSYRPSPQGNQPQHF | TGTGCCAGCAGTTACAGGCCTTCCCCCCAGGGCAATCAGCCCCAGCATTTT
- | TRBJ1-6 | - | TRBV7-9 | CASSLVQGGSPLHF | TGTGCCAGCAGCTTAGTACAGGGTGGTTCACCCCTCCACTTT
few | TRBJ1-5 | TRBD1 | TRBV7-2 | CASSWGGQGSQPQHF | TGTGCCAGCAGCTGGGGGGGACAGGGTAGTCAGCCCCAGCATTTT
few | TRBJ1-1 | TRBD1 | TRBV7-8 | CASSSQTGGGTEAFF | TGTGCCAGCAGCTCACAGACAGGGGGGGGCACTGAAGCTTTCTTT
- | TRBJ2-2 | - | TRBV5-1 | CASIASVQGPGELFF | TGCGCCAGCATCGCTTCGGTACAGGGTCCCGGGGAGCTGTTTTTT
few | TRBJ2-1 | TRBD1 | TRBV10-3 | CATTGGSYNEQFF | TGTGCCACGACAGGGGGCTCCTACAATGAGCAGTTCTTC
few | TRBJ1-4 | - | TRBV12-5 | CASGLPDRPGGEKLFF | TGTGCTAGTGGTTTGCCCGACAGGCCGGGGGGAGAAAAACTGTTTTTT
- | TRBJ1-4 | - | TRBV30 | CAWSVELNEKLFF | TGTGCCTGGAGTGTAGAGCTTAATGAAAAACTGTTTTTT
- | TRBJ1-2 | - | TRBV5-4 | CASSLDAKNYGYTF | TGTGCCAGCAGCTTGGACGCTAAAAACTATGGCTACACCTTC
few | TRBJ2-1 | TRBD2 | TRBV7-2 | CASSPSGGKGNEQFF | TGTGCCAGCAGCCCCAGCGGGGGCAAGGGGAATGAGCAGTTCTTC
- | TRBJ2-1 | - | TRBV12-5 | CASGLSVTPDEQFF | TGTGCTAGTGGTTTAAGTGTCACCCCAGATGAGCAGTTCTTC
once | TRBJ2-5 | TRBD2 | TRBV5-1 | CASSWKGTSGLETQYF | TGCGCCAGCAGCTGGAAGGGGACTAGCGGTTTGGAGACCCAGTACTTC
few | TRBJ2-1 | - | TRBV4-3 | CASSQVRVRSYNEQFF | TGCGCCAGCAGCCAAGTCAGGGTCCGCTCCTACAATGAGCAGTTCTTC
- | TRBJ2-2 | TRBD2 | TRBV7-2 | CASSPGGHDTGELFF | TGTGCCAGCAGCCCGGGGGGGCACGACACCGGGGAGCTGTTTTTT
- | TRBJ1-1 | TRBD1 | TRBV7-8 | CASSLAARTGGLIEAFF | TGTGCCAGCAGCTTAGCGGCCAGGACAGGGGGCCTAATCGAAGCTTTCTTT
- | TRBJ1-4 | TRBD1 | TRBV10-3 | CAISESRQGAEKLFF | TGTGCCATCAGTGAGTCGAGGCAGGGGGCGGAAAAACTGTTTTTT
- | TRBJ1-2 | - | TRBV30 | CAWRTGLYGYTF | TGTGCCTGGAGGACAGGCCTCTATGGCTACACCTTC
- | TRBJ2-3 | - | TRBV4-1 | CASSQPYSETDTQYF | TGCGCCAGCAGCCAACCTTATAGCGAGACAGATACGCAGTATTTT
- | TRBJ1-1 | TRBD1 | TRBV10-1 | CASSGETGGTFF | TGCGCCAGCAGTGGTGAGACAGGGGGAACTTTCTTT
- | TRBJ1-3 | - | TRBV30 | CAEKGGGPGNTIYF | TGTGCCGAAAAGGGAGGCGGCCCTGGAAACACCATATATTTT
- | TRBJ2-7 | TRBD1 | TRBV6-1 | CASSEGQWFYEQYF | TGTGCCAGCAGTGAGGGACAGTGGTTCTACGAGCAGTACTTC
- | TRBJ2-1 | TRBD1 | TRBV30 | CAWRDRGWVKFF | TGTGCCTGGAGAGACAGGGGCTGGGTAAAGTTCTTC
few | TRBJ2-1 | - | TRBV10-3 | CAISELLSSREQFF | TGTGCCATCAGTGAGCTTCTAAGTAGCAGAGAGCAGTTCTTC
once | TRBJ2-5 | - | TRBV7-8 | CASSSVEGLSEETQYF | TGTGCCAGCAGCTCAGTGGAGGGGCTAAGCGAAGAGACCCAGTACTTC
few | TRBJ1-1 | - | TRBV2 | CASSDRGITEAFF | TGTGCCAGCAGTGATAGAGGGATCACTGAAGCTTTCTTT
- | TRBJ1-1 | - | TRBV19 | CASNTGWNTEAFF | TGTGCCAGTAACACAGGGTGGAACACTGAAGCTTTCTTT
- | TRBJ1-1 | TRBD1 | TRBV30 | CAWSPGGASTEAFF | TGTGCCTGGAGTCCAGGGGGCGCGAGCACTGAAGCTTTCTTT
- | TRBJ1-2 | - | TRBV14 | CASSQATAGKGSYTF | TGTGCCAGCAGCCAGGCCACCGCGGGGAAGGGAAGCTACACCTTC
- | TRBJ1-2 | TRBD1 | TRBV9 | CASSDRTGNYGYTF | TGTGCCAGCAGCGACCGGACAGGCAACTATGGCTACACCTTC
- | TRBJ1-2 | - | TRBV6-6 | CASSSRGGNYGYTF | TGTGCCAGCAGTTCTAGGGGGGGGAACTATGGCTACACCTTC
- | TRBJ1-5 | - | TRBV30 | CAWSVGSGGNQPQHF | TGTGCCTGGAGTGTCGGTTCGGGGGGCAATCAGCCCCAGCATTTT
- | TRBJ1-4 | - | TRBV30 | CAWSVGGGNEKLFF | TGTGCCTGGAGTGTAGGCGGGGGTAATGAAAAACTGTTTTTT
- | TRBJ2-5 | - | TRBV4-2 | CASSVYLQETQYF | TGTGCCAGCAGCGTTTATCTCCAAGAGACCCAGTACTTC
few | TRBJ2-3 | TRBD1 | TRBV6-1 | CASSESFRTGGADTQYF | TGTGCCAGCAGTGAATCCTTTCGGACAGGGGGAGCAGATACGCAGTATTTT
- | TRBJ1-2 | TRBD1 | TRBV4-3 | CASSQDPQAGGYGYTF | TGCGCCAGCAGCCAAGATCCTCAAGCAGGGGGGTATGGCTACACCTTC
- | TRBJ2-2 | TRBD2 | TRBV7-6 | CASSPRSGGQTGELFF | TGTGCCAGCAGCCCCCGTAGCGGGGGGCAGACCGGGGAGCTGTTTTTT
- | TRBJ1-4 | - | TRBV9 | CASSATGGPINEKLFF | TGTGCCAGCAGCGCTACTGGGGGCCCAATAAATGAAAAACTGTTTTTT
- | TRBJ1-5 | TRBD1 | TRBV19 | CASSIVAGGNQPQHF | TGTGCCAGTAGTATCGTGGCAGGGGGGAATCAGCCCCAGCATTTT
- | TRBJ2-3 | - | TRBV30 | CAWSVRRDTDTQYF | TGTGCCTGGAGTGTACGGCGGGACACAGATACGCAGTATTTT